This T cell receptor (beta chain) was profiled in a study of cytomegalovirus exposure and HLA in healthy donors. CDR3 length: 16 residues. The germline V and J ends were trimmed by 3 bases and 4 bases, with 19 bases remaining between them. Germline assignment: CDR1 SGHRS and CDR2 YFSETQ. With 60 Vbeta and 13 Jbeta primers, the PCR was carried out. The protocol was immunoSEQ multiplex PCR, while the TCRdb copy is restricted to in-frame clones and leaves out a portion. In the table there are around 120,000 clones, about 70% of which are singletons. Sequenced: PBMCs. The chain joins TRBV5-1 to TRBJ1-1; D is possibly TRBD1 (6 bases). The clonotype comes from a woman aged 55-70 years in good health and CMV-seropositive. CDR3 nucleotides: TGCGCCAGCAGCTCACGCAACAGGGTGATGGGCACTGAAGCTTTCTTT. Encoded protein: CASSSRNRVMGTEAFF. Filled out from reference TRBV5-1 and TRBJ1-1, the complete variable domain reads KAGVTQTPRYLIKTRGQQVTLSCSPISGHRSVSWYQQTPGQGLQFLFEYFSETQRNKGNFPGRFSGRQFSNSRSEMNVSTLELGDSALYLCASSSRNRVMGTEAFFGQGTRLTVV.